These T cell receptor beta chains were read from a single sample in a study of T-cell reconstitution after alpha-beta-depleted transplantation in children. TCRdb re-called the PCR reads with MiXCR, one entry per CDR3 protein. The sample records approximately 980,000 distinct CDR3 sequences, about 26% being singletons. This specimen consisted of PBMCs, mostly from graft donor cells, obtained 360 days after TCRalphabeta/CD19-depleted stem cell transplant. These receptors originate from a boy younger than two who had a stem cell transplant for SCID, so the T cells may come from the graft donor. Each CDR3 is given without its conserved first and last residue. Clone sizes are given selectively: once, few, many, or a class where the clone is expanded.

clone_size: few; v_call: TRBV3-1; j_call: TRBJ2-2; cdr3_aa: ASSPVQGKVELF
clone_size: -; v_call: TRBV6-5; j_call: TRBJ1-2; cdr3_aa: ASSYSISASNYGYT
clone_size: -; v_call: TRBV7-2; j_call: TRBJ1-2; cdr3_aa: ASSFPGQIYGYT
clone_size: -; v_call: TRBV20-1; j_call: TRBJ1-1; cdr3_aa: SASPGIPGTEAF
clone_size: -; v_call: TRBV7-9; j_call: TRBJ2-1; cdr3_aa: ASSFIGTNNEQF
clone_size: -; v_call: TRBV20-1; j_call: TRBJ2-5; cdr3_aa: SASREETQY
clone_size: few; v_call: TRBV10-3; j_call: TRBJ2-3; cdr3_aa: AIRRLAGAEFTDTQY
clone_size: -; v_call: TRBV4-1; j_call: TRBJ2-5; cdr3_aa: ASSQEGANRGKTQY
clone_size: few; v_call: TRBV7-9; j_call: TRBJ2-1; cdr3_aa: ASSFKGGGNEQF
clone_size: -; v_call: TRBV27; j_call: TRBJ2-7; cdr3_aa: ASSLYLGPVDEQY
clone_size: -; v_call: TRBV20-1; j_call: TRBJ2-7; cdr3_aa: SAIAGGYHEQY
clone_size: -; v_call: TRBV20-1; j_call: TRBJ2-2; cdr3_aa: CARDLRNANTGELF
clone_size: -; v_call: TRBV9; j_call: TRBJ2-3; cdr3_aa: ASSVTTSGGAWGDTQY
clone_size: -; v_call: TRBV20-1; j_call: TRBJ1-2; cdr3_aa: SARLYPGGEQRYNYGYT
clone_size: -; v_call: TRBV2; j_call: TRBJ2-3; cdr3_aa: ASSERRGGPTDTQY
clone_size: few; v_call: TRBV5-1; j_call: TRBJ2-2; cdr3_aa: ASSLYFDRGDTGELF
clone_size: -; v_call: TRBV20-1; j_call: TRBJ1-1; cdr3_aa: SASEGSTEAF
clone_size: -; v_call: TRBV4-2; j_call: TRBJ2-1; cdr3_aa: ASSQVGGADYNEQF
clone_size: -; v_call: TRBV5-1; j_call: TRBJ1-4; cdr3_aa: ASSLEDRDEKLF
clone_size: -; v_call: TRBV18; j_call: TRBJ2-3; cdr3_aa: ASSPIGLQGTDTQY
clone_size: -; v_call: TRBV6-5; j_call: TRBJ2-2; cdr3_aa: ASSYDWANGELF
clone_size: once; v_call: TRBV4-1; j_call: TRBJ1-6; cdr3_aa: ASSQDTGLNSPLH
clone_size: -; v_call: TRBV4-3; j_call: TRBJ2-7; cdr3_aa: ASSQWDTTYEQY
clone_size: -; v_call: TRBV21-1; j_call: TRBJ1-2; cdr3_aa: ASNRTGRNYGYT
clone_size: -; v_call: TRBV20-1; j_call: TRBJ2-1; cdr3_aa: RSGGFGEQF
clone_size: few; v_call: TRBV25-1; j_call: TRBJ2-7; cdr3_aa: ASSERAGVHEQY
clone_size: few; v_call: TRBV15; j_call: TRBJ2-3; cdr3_aa: ATSPRTVGADTQY
clone_size: few; v_call: TRBV6-2/TRBV6-3; j_call: TRBJ2-2; cdr3_aa: ASSFQWTAGGELF
clone_size: few; v_call: TRBV29-1; j_call: TRBJ2-3; cdr3_aa: SVDRVGDTQY
clone_size: few; v_call: TRBV28; j_call: TRBJ1-5; cdr3_aa: ASSLTAREGPQH
clone_size: -; v_call: TRBV2; j_call: TRBJ2-6; cdr3_aa: ASSGGFGFGLGSGANVLT
clone_size: -; v_call: TRBV15; j_call: TRBJ1-1; cdr3_aa: ATSRGWVQGTYTEAF
clone_size: many; v_call: TRBV28; j_call: TRBJ1-1; cdr3_aa: ASSLLVWRNTEAF
clone_size: few; v_call: TRBV4-2; j_call: TRBJ1-5; cdr3_aa: ASSYDRAVVNQPQH
clone_size: -; v_call: TRBV21-1; j_call: TRBJ2-5; cdr3_aa: ASTVKWSGGDETQY
clone_size: -; v_call: TRBV4-1; j_call: TRBJ2-5; cdr3_aa: ASSQDRPTTGQETQY
clone_size: -; v_call: TRBV7-8; j_call: TRBJ2-7; cdr3_aa: ASSFHPPRGALSYEQY
clone_size: few; v_call: TRBV12-3/TRBV12-4; j_call: TRBJ1-6; cdr3_aa: ASSFLRNGSPLH
clone_size: -; v_call: TRBV5-5; j_call: TRBJ2-2; cdr3_aa: ASSVGQLNTGELF
clone_size: -; v_call: TRBV29-1; j_call: TRBJ2-1; cdr3_aa: SVGGTYRGLSEQF